These 16 T cell receptor beta chains originate from one sample sequenced in a study of OX40 agonist ivuxolimab in advanced cancers. Here immunoSEQ multiplex PCR was the method, and the copy in TCRdb shows in-frame clones only, minus some. Among tens of thousands of clones, approximately 94% were seen once, and the ten largest hold roughly an eighth. The sample here was CD4+ or CD8+ T cells sorted from blood, taken in a trial of the OX40 agonist ivuxolimab. The receptors shown here come from an adult with an advanced solid tumor such as melanoma, head and neck, liver or kidney cancer.

The V and J genes are TRBV7-8 and TRBJ2-7; D unresolved. The CDR3 is 14 residues long. The germline V and J ends were trimmed by 4 bases and 3 bases, with 13 bases remaining between them. Germline CDR1 is SGHVS and CDR2 is FQNEAQ. The CDR3 spells CASSSVGRDYEQYF. The CDR3 DNA reads TGTGCCAGCAGCTCAGTGGGAAGGGACTACGAGCAGTACTTC.

The chain is built from TRBV5-8 and TRBJ2-1; 12 bases are shared with TRBD1. Per the germline V gene, CDR1 is SGHTS and CDR2 is YDEGEE. After removal of 4 bases from V and 6 bases from J, the junction contained 5 bases not matched to a gene. This CDR3 region has 15 residues. In nucleotides, the CDR3 is TGTGCCAGCAGCCCCGGGACAGGGGGCTTCAATGAGCAGTTCTTC. Translating gives CASSPGTGGFNEQFF.

In its sample, this clone was seen a few times. The rearrangement links TRBV5-4 to TRBJ1-1; D remains ambiguous. The CDR3 covers 12 residues. V lost 2 bases and J lost 12, with 14 bases in between. Per germline, CDR1 SGHNT and CDR2 YYREEE (reference sequence). The CDR3 sequence is CASSLGNLESFF. CDR3 coding DNA: TGTGCCAGCAGCTTAGGGAACTTGGAGTCTTTCTTT.

This chain links TRBV13 with TRBJ1-2, with TRBD1 matching 9 bases. The germline gives CDR1 PRHDT, CDR2 FYEKMQ (reference sequence). The V gene end was trimmed by 5 bases and the J gene end by 4 bases; junction bases not matched to a gene: 5. The CDR3 sequence is 14 residues long. This chain's CDR3 is CASSTQDRGYGYTF. The CDR3 DNA reads TGTGCCAGCAGCACCCAGGACAGGGGCTATGGCTACACCTTC.

V and J are TRBV6-5 and TRBJ1-2; TRBD1 aligns across 7 bases. Trimming cost V 5 bases and J 3 bases; bases outside gene matches: 6. The CDR3 covers 14 residues. Germline V gene data show CDR1 as MNHEY and CDR2 as SVGAGI. Here the CDR3 DNA reads TGTGCCAGCAGTGGACTCGGACAGGACTATGGCTACACCTTC. Protein sequence: CASSGLGQDYGYTF.

The CDR3 bases are TGTGCCATCAGTGAGGTAGGGGGTGCCTCCTACGAGCAGTACTTC. Amino acid sequence: CAISEVGGASYEQYF. The rearrangement uses TRBV10-3 and TRBJ2-7; perhaps TRBD1 as D (6 bases). This CDR3 comprises 15 residues. Germline V gives CDR1 ENHRY, CDR2 SYGVKD. V was cut by 2 bases and J by 0 bases, with 11 bases left in between.

About this clone itself: Distinct nucleotide sequences in the sample also encode this CDR3. The J gene is TRBJ1-1, the V gene TRBV6-5; unclear D gene. Between the trimmed V and J ends, which lost 0 bases and 1 base, there was a span of 6 bases. Germline-derived CDR1 and CDR2 are MNHEY and SVGAGI. There are 14 residues in the CDR3. CDR3 bases: TGTGCCAGCAGTTACTCGGGAGGGAACACTGAAGCTTTCTTT. This translates into CASSYSGGNTEAFF.

The genes are TRBV25-1 and TRBJ2-2; 9 bases match TRBD1. The CDR3 length is 18 residues. J was trimmed by 2 bases and V by 6 bases; bases with no gene match: 13. The germline V gene has CDR1 MGHDK and CDR2 SYGVNS. The chain's CDR3 is CASRGPPPGQGNTGELFF. CDR3 bases: TGTGCCAGCAGAGGACCCCCACCGGGACAGGGCAACACCGGGGAGCTGTTTTTT.

The J gene is TRBJ1-3, the V gene TRBV19; D uncertain. The germline CDR1 and CDR2 sequences are LNHDA and SQIVND (reference sequence). The V end lost 5 bases, the J end lost 2 bases, and 13 bases lay between the germline ends. CDR3 length: 15 residues. CDR3 DNA sequence: TGTGCCAGTAGTCCAGACCTGGCCCCTGGAAACACCATATATTTT. Translation gives CASSPDLAPGNTIYF.

This rearrangement joins TRBV7-2 to TRBJ2-1; D is uncertain. Germline V lookup: CDR1 SGHTA, CDR2 FQGNSA. Trimming took off 5 bases at V and 9 bases at J, with 11 bases between the two ends. The CDR3 contains 12 residues. Here the CDR3 reads CASSPSRSEQFF. The CDR3 DNA reads as TGTGCCAGCAGCCCCAGTAGAAGTGAGCAGTTCTTC.

The V and J genes are TRBV6-5 and TRBJ1-5; no clear D. The CDR3 has 13 residues. The germline V gene has CDR1 MNHEY and CDR2 SVGAGI. Trimming shortened V by 0 bases and J by 7 bases, and 7 bases separated the two germline ends. DNA of the CDR3: TGTGCCAGCAGTTACTCTGATCGGCAGCCCCAGCATTTT. Its translation is CASSYSDRQPQHF.

In its sample, this clone was seen a few times. V is TRBV6-1 and J is TRBJ1-5; no clear D. The germline gives CDR1 MNHNS, CDR2 SASEGT. The CDR3 has 10 amino acids. Trimming shortened V by 11 bases and J by 10 bases, and 12 bases separated the two germline ends. CDR3 coding DNA: TGTGCCTCGGGCCCATCTCCCCAGCATTTT. Translating it yields CASGPSPQHF.

The V call is TRBV27, the J call TRBJ2-1; TRBD2 aligns across 9 bases. V lost 5 bases and J lost 2; bases outside the gene matches: 1. Germline CDR1 MNHEY, CDR2 SMNVEV (reference sequence). The CDR3 covers 14 residues. CDR3 DNA: TGTGCCAGCAGTATAGCGGGGGCCTACAATGAGCAGTTCTTC. Residues: CASSIAGAYNEQFF.

This chain links TRBV27 with TRBJ2-4, with D possibly being TRBD1 (6 bases). Germline lookup yields CDR1 MNHEY and CDR2 SMNVEV (reference sequence). There are 15 residues in the CDR3. V was pared by 5 bases and J by 2 bases, with 13 bases between. The CDR3 here is CASSPLTGTKNIQYF. CDR3 DNA: TGTGCCAGCAGTCCGTTAACAGGGACCAAAAACATTCAGTACTTC.

The V and J genes are TRBV28 and TRBJ1-1; the D is unclear. The V end was cut by 6 bases, the J end by 6 bases, with 11 bases between. The CDR3 consists of 12 residues. Germline-derived CDR1 and CDR2 are MDHEN and SYDVKM. CDR3 nucleotides: TGTGCCAGCAGCCCGCCTGGACCTGAAGCTTTCTTT. Its protein product is CASSPPGPEAFF.

J is TRBJ1-6 and V is TRBV19, with no clear D. Germline V lookup: CDR1 LNHDA, CDR2 SQIVND (reference sequence). The CDR3 loop spans 15 amino acids. The V end lost 5 bases, the J end lost 3 bases, and 11 bases lay between the germline ends. The DNA for the CDR3 is TGTGCCAGTAGTGGGCAGATAGGCTATAATTCACCCCTCCACTTT. Amino acids: CASSGQIGYNSPLHF.